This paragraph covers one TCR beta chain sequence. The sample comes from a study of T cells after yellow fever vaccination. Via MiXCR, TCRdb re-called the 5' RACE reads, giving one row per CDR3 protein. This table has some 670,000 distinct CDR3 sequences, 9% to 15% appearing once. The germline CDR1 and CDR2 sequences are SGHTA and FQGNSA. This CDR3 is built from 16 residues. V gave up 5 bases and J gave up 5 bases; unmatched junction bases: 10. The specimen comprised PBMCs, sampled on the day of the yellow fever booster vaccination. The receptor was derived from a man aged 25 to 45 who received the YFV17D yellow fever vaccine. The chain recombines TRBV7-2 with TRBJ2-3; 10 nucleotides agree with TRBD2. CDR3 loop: CASSPPGLAGVDTQYF. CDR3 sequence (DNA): TGTGCCAGCAGCCCCCCTGGCCTAGCGGGAGTAGATACGCAGTATTTT. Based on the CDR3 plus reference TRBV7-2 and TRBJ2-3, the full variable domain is GAGVSQSPSNKVTEKGKDVELRCDPISGHTALYWYRQSLGQGLEFLIYFQGNSAPDKSGLPSDRFSAERTGGSVSTLTIQRTQQEDSAVYLCASSPPGLAGVDTQYFGPGTRLTVL.